This T cell receptor beta chain was identified during a study of blood T cell repertoires in COVID-19. At the level of the study: Sources were T cells, B-cell-depleted T cells, or PBMCs; the material itself was cDNA or gDNA.

Assay: immunoSEQ multiplex PCR; the TCRdb copy retains only in-frame clones and omits some. The sample lists approximately 220,000 clones, under 90% occurring once. From germline, CDR1 is GTSNPN and CDR2 SVGIG (reference sequence). After removal of 3 bases from V and 8 bases from J, the junction contained 8 bases not matched to a gene. The CDR3 sequence is 15 residues long. Within 2 weeks before study entry, exposed participants met a COVID-19 case. Sequencing was done on a sample of PBMCs or T cells enriched from blood (not recorded which). The chain carries TRBV30 and TRBJ1-4; 11 nucleotides agree with TRBD1. This clonotype was sampled from a woman in her forties or fifties who had been exposed to COVID-19. The CDR3 region has the DNA TGTGCCTGGAGCGCCGGGACAGGGGGAGAAGAAAAACTGTTTTTT. Translated: CAWSAGTGGEEKLFF.